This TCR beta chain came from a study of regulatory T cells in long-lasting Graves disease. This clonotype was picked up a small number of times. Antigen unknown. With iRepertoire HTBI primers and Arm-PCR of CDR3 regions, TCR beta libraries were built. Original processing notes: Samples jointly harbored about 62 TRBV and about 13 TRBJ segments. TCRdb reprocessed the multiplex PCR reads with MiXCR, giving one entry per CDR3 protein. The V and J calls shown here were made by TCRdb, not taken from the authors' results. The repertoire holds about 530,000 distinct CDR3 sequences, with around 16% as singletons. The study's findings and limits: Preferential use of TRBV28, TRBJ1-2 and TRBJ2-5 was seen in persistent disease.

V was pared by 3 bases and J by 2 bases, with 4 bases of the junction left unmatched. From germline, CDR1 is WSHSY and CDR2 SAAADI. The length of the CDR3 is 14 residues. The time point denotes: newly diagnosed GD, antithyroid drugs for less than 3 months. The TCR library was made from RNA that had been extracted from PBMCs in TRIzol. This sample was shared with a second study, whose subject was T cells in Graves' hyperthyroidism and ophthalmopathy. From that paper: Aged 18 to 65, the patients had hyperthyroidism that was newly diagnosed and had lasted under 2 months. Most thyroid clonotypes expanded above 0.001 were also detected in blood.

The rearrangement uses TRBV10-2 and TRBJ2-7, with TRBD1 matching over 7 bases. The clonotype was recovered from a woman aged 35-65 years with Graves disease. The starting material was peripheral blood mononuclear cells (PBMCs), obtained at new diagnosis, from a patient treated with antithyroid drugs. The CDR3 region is CASSEVDRAYEQYF. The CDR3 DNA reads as TGCGCCAGCAGTGAAGTCGACAGGGCCTACGAGCAGTACTTC.